This entry concerns a single T cell receptor beta chain. The CDR3 spans 14 residues. The V and J ends lost 5 bases and 4 bases respectively, with 15 bases between them. Germline V gene lookup returns CDR1 GTSNPN and CDR2 SVGIG (reference sequence). The data were taken from a study of blood T cell repertoires in COVID-19. Researchers sorted participants into cohorts using their self-reported clinical history. In the authors' workflow: By means of reference gene primer amplification, nucleated cell counts were estimated. Clones were read by immunoSEQ multiplex PCR, and TCRdb kept only the in-frame ones, dropping some. V, J and clone size were drawn from that table, and D and trimming were deduced from the DNA. The table has hundreds of thousands of clones, roughly 90% seen once.

The sequence was obtained from a woman in her thirties or forties who had recovered from COVID-19. The sample comprised PBMCs or T cells enriched from blood (not recorded which). The J gene is TRBJ1-3, the V gene TRBV30; D may be TRBD1 (5 bases). The CDR3 sequence is CAWSPGGTGNTIYF. DNA for the CDR3: TGTGCCTGGTCACCGGGGGGAACGGGAAACACCATATATTTT.